A selection of T cell receptor beta chains follows, all from one sample in a study of blood T cell repertoires in COVID-19. TCRdb keeps only in-frame clones here, not all; method: immunoSEQ multiplex PCR. Found here are more than 80,000 clones, around 90% of them singletons; the top ten hold 6.5% to 8.5%. The sample comprised peripheral blood. The receptors shown here come from a man between 18 and 35 years old with COVID-19, enrolled during active disease. CDR3s include the opening cysteine and the closing phenylalanine or tryptophan. The D gene is left open where the match is weak.

V	D	J	CDR3	DNA
TRBV10-3	.	TRBJ1-1	CAISEGLNTEAFF	TGTGCCATCAGTGAGGGGCTGAACACTGAAGCTTTCTTT
TRBV6-2/TRBV6-3	.	TRBJ2-1	CASSYYNGVREQFF	TGTGCCAGCAGTTACTATAACGGGGTACGTGAGCAGTTCTTC
TRBV4-1	TRBD2	TRBJ2-7	CASSQEEGRAPYEQYF	TGCGCCAGCAGCCAAGAAGAGGGGAGGGCCCCCTACGAGCAGTACTTC
TRBV9	.	TRBJ2-1	CASGEEGRVNEQFF	TGTGCCAGCGGGGAGGAGGGCCGGGTCAATGAGCAGTTCTTC
TRBV5-8	TRBD1	TRBJ1-1	CASSSGQGFWDTEAFF	TGTGCCAGCAGCTCGGGACAGGGGTTTTGGGACACTGAAGCTTTCTTT
TRBV18	.	TRBJ1-2	CASSRSISDGYTF	TGTGCCAGCTCACGCTCAATCTCGGATGGCTACACCTTC
TRBV5-1	.	TRBJ2-1	CASSFFERGYNEQFF	TGCGCCAGCAGCTTTTTCGAGCGTGGGTACAATGAGCAGTTCTTC
TRBV9	TRBD1	TRBJ2-2	CASSFSQGANTGELFF	TGTGCCAGCAGCTTCTCTCAGGGGGCGAACACCGGGGAGCTGTTTTTT
TRBV25-1	.	TRBJ1-2	CASSTSAQGLHYGYTF	TGTGCCAGCAGTACCTCCGCCCAGGGGCTGCACTATGGCTACACCTTC
TRBV7-2	TRBD1	TRBJ1-1	CASSPGTANTEAFF	TGTGCCAGCAGCCCCGGGACAGCAAACACTGAAGCTTTCTTT
TRBV19	TRBD2	TRBJ2-3	CASSSWTSGITDTQYF	TGTGCCAGTAGTTCCTGGACTAGCGGGATCACAGATACGCAGTATTTT
TRBV24-1	.	TRBJ2-3	CATSDPTGSWGTDTQYF	TGTGCCACCAGTGACCCGACAGGTAGCTGGGGTACAGATACGCAGTATTTT
TRBV28	TRBD2	TRBJ2-2	CASSLLAGDTGELFF	TGTGCCAGCAGCCTATTAGCGGGAGACACCGGGGAGCTGTTTTTT